The rows below give T cell receptor beta chains drawn from one sample of a study of post-analysis software for immune sequencing data. TCRdb re-analysed the PCR reads in MiXCR, keeping a single row per CDR3 protein. The repertoire consists of approximately 360,000 distinct CDR3 sequences, with roughly 36% occurring once and the leading ten covering 13%. Sample: blood. Receptors were obtained from a girl under 18 with multiple sclerosis. The CDR3 runs from the conserved cysteine through the conserved F or W. Each record gives: J gene, V gene, D gene, clone size, CDR3 DNA, CDR3 protein. The D gene is left open where the match is weak. The listing skips clone size in some rows; elsewhere it reads once, few, many or a size class.

j_call: TRBJ2-1
v_call: TRBV7-8
d_call: TRBD2
clone_size: -
cdr3_nt: TGTGCCAGCAGCTTAGGACGGCGGGGGGGCCTCTACAATGAGCAGTTCTTC
cdr3_aa: CASSLGRRGGLYNEQFF

j_call: TRBJ1-1
v_call: TRBV20-1
d_call: -
clone_size: few
cdr3_nt: TGCAGTGCTAGAGATGTCAGTCACACCGAAGCTTTCTTT
cdr3_aa: CSARDVSHTEAFF

j_call: TRBJ1-1
v_call: TRBV6-1
d_call: -
clone_size: -
cdr3_nt: TGTGCCAGCAGTGACCCCCTGAACACTGAAGCTTTCTTT
cdr3_aa: CASSDPLNTEAFF

j_call: TRBJ1-2
v_call: TRBV12-3/TRBV12-4
d_call: TRBD1
clone_size: -
cdr3_nt: TGTGCCAGCCACCACTCAGGGGGCGTCGGCTATGGCTACACCTTC
cdr3_aa: CASHHSGGVGYGYTF

j_call: TRBJ2-3
v_call: TRBV6-1
d_call: -
clone_size: -
cdr3_nt: TGTGCCAGCAGTGTCAGGGTGGAAGGCACAGATACGCAGTATTTT
cdr3_aa: CASSVRVEGTDTQYF

j_call: TRBJ2-6
v_call: TRBV20-1
d_call: -
clone_size: once
cdr3_nt: TGCAGTACTAAATTTGTCTCTGGGCACTCTGGGGCCAACGTCCTGACTTTC
cdr3_aa: CSTKFVSGHSGANVLTF

j_call: TRBJ2-4
v_call: TRBV4-1
d_call: TRBD2
clone_size: -
cdr3_nt: TGCGCCAGCAGCCAAGGACTAGCGGGGGGCCGGGCCAAAAACATTCAGTACTTC
cdr3_aa: CASSQGLAGGRAKNIQYF

j_call: TRBJ2-3
v_call: TRBV20-1
d_call: TRBD2
clone_size: -
cdr3_nt: TGCAGTGCCAGACTAGCGGGTCCGGATACGCAGTATTTT
cdr3_aa: CSARLAGPDTQYF

j_call: TRBJ2-7
v_call: TRBV2
d_call: TRBD1
clone_size: -
cdr3_nt: TGTGCCACTGAACAGGGGGAACCCTACGAGCAGTACTTC
cdr3_aa: CATEQGEPYEQYF

j_call: TRBJ2-5
v_call: TRBV12-3/TRBV12-4
d_call: -
clone_size: few
cdr3_nt: TGTGCCAGCAAAGCAGGGGAACGAGAGACCCAGTACTTC
cdr3_aa: CASKAGERETQYF

j_call: TRBJ1-5
v_call: TRBV15
d_call: -
clone_size: few
cdr3_nt: TGTGCCACCAGCAGGGCGAGCAATCAGCCCCAGCATTTT
cdr3_aa: CATSRASNQPQHF

j_call: TRBJ2-7
v_call: TRBV20-1
d_call: TRBD1
clone_size: few
cdr3_nt: TGCAGTGCTAGACCTATACGGGGACAGGTGATATCCTACGAGCAGTACTTC
cdr3_aa: CSARPIRGQVISYEQYF

j_call: TRBJ2-4
v_call: TRBV11-2
d_call: TRBD1
clone_size: -
cdr3_nt: TGTGCCAGCAGCCCCGGACAGGGTGGGCAAAACATTCAGTACTTC
cdr3_aa: CASSPGQGGQNIQYF

j_call: TRBJ1-6
v_call: TRBV7-2
d_call: TRBD1
clone_size: many
cdr3_nt: TGTGCCAGCAGCTTATTACAGGGGGATAATTCACCCCTCCACTTT
cdr3_aa: CASSLLQGDNSPLHF

j_call: TRBJ1-2
v_call: TRBV12-3/TRBV12-4
d_call: -
clone_size: few
cdr3_nt: TGTGCCAGCGCTCGGGCAAGGTATGGCTACACCTTC
cdr3_aa: CASARARYGYTF

j_call: TRBJ2-5
v_call: TRBV7-6
d_call: -
clone_size: few
cdr3_nt: TGTGCCAGCAGCAACTCTGCGGGGCCGGAGACCCAGTACTTC
cdr3_aa: CASSNSAGPETQYF

j_call: TRBJ1-5
v_call: TRBV27
d_call: -
clone_size: -
cdr3_nt: TGTGCCAGCTCCCAGGGGAGGAATCAGCCCCAGCATTTT
cdr3_aa: CASSQGRNQPQHF

j_call: TRBJ2-7
v_call: TRBV12-3/TRBV12-4
d_call: TRBD2
clone_size: -
cdr3_nt: TGTGCCAGCAGTCGGGGGGACCCTTACGAGCAGTACTTC
cdr3_aa: CASSRGDPYEQYF

j_call: TRBJ2-7
v_call: TRBV5-1
d_call: -
clone_size: few
cdr3_nt: TGCGCCAGCAGCTTGTGGCCCTACGAGCAGTACTTC
cdr3_aa: CASSLWPYEQYF

j_call: TRBJ2-1
v_call: TRBV5-1
d_call: -
clone_size: few
cdr3_nt: TGCGCCAGCAGCTACGGTCGGTCGGGGGGCGATGAGCAGTTCTTC
cdr3_aa: CASSYGRSGGDEQFF

j_call: TRBJ1-2
v_call: TRBV6-1
d_call: -
clone_size: -
cdr3_nt: TGTGCCAGCAGTGAAGTCCAGGAGGCAGGGCGAGGGGCTGGCTACACCTTC
cdr3_aa: CASSEVQEAGRGAGYTF

j_call: TRBJ2-1
v_call: TRBV7-6
d_call: TRBD2
clone_size: -
cdr3_nt: TGTGCCAGCAGCTTAGAGCTAGCGGTCTCCTACAATGAGCAGTTCTTC
cdr3_aa: CASSLELAVSYNEQFF

j_call: TRBJ2-5
v_call: TRBV2
d_call: -
clone_size: few
cdr3_nt: TGTGCCAGCATCGCCGAACCTGCAGAGACCCAGTACTTC
cdr3_aa: CASIAEPAETQYF

j_call: TRBJ2-7
v_call: TRBV6-1
d_call: TRBD1
clone_size: few
cdr3_nt: TGTGCCAGCCTGACTGACAGGGGTTACGAGCAGTACTTC
cdr3_aa: CASLTDRGYEQYF

j_call: TRBJ2-4
v_call: TRBV27
d_call: TRBD1
clone_size: few
cdr3_nt: TGTGCCAGCAGTTTGTCAGCCGCCAGGGGGCTCCATAAAAACATTCAGTACTTC
cdr3_aa: CASSLSAARGLHKNIQYF

j_call: TRBJ2-2
v_call: TRBV6-5
d_call: TRBD2
clone_size: -
cdr3_nt: TGTGCCAGCAAACTTACTAGCGGGGCGATCGGGGAGCTGTTTTTT
cdr3_aa: CASKLTSGAIGELFF

j_call: TRBJ2-1
v_call: TRBV28
d_call: -
clone_size: few
cdr3_nt: TGTGCCAGCAGTTCCCCGGGGGGCGTGGTAAATGAGCAGTTCTTC
cdr3_aa: CASSSPGGVVNEQFF

j_call: TRBJ2-7
v_call: TRBV14
d_call: -
clone_size: few
cdr3_nt: TGTGCCAGCAGCCAAGGGAGGGGTTTCCATTACGAGCAGTACTTC
cdr3_aa: CASSQGRGFHYEQYF

j_call: TRBJ1-1
v_call: TRBV20-1
d_call: TRBD1
clone_size: -
cdr3_nt: TGCAGTGCTAGGCCAAAAGGACAGGGGGCGGTTGAAGCTTTCTTT
cdr3_aa: CSARPKGQGAVEAFF

j_call: TRBJ2-7
v_call: TRBV20-1
d_call: TRBD1
clone_size: few
cdr3_nt: TGCAGTGCTAGGGACGCAGACAGGGGGTTACGGGAGCAGTACTTC
cdr3_aa: CSARDADRGLREQYF

j_call: TRBJ2-3
v_call: TRBV7-2
d_call: -
clone_size: many
cdr3_nt: TGTGCCAGCAGCTTGTACACAGATACGCAGTATTTT
cdr3_aa: CASSLYTDTQYF

j_call: TRBJ2-5
v_call: TRBV5-1
d_call: -
clone_size: -
cdr3_nt: TGCGCCAGCAGCTCCAGTAATCGAGAGACCCAGTACTTC
cdr3_aa: CASSSSNRETQYF

j_call: TRBJ1-2
v_call: TRBV7-9
d_call: TRBD1
clone_size: -
cdr3_nt: TGTGCCAGCAGCTTAGAGACAGGGGCTAACTATGGCTACACCTTC
cdr3_aa: CASSLETGANYGYTF

j_call: TRBJ2-1
v_call: TRBV6-5
d_call: TRBD1
clone_size: -
cdr3_nt: TGTGCCAGCAAGCTACTACAGGGGGCCTACTCCTACAATGAGCAGTTCTTC
cdr3_aa: CASKLLQGAYSYNEQFF

j_call: TRBJ2-1
v_call: TRBV3-1
d_call: -
clone_size: -
cdr3_nt: TGTGCCAGCAGCCAAGACCCTTTCTCCTACAATGAGCAGTTCTTC
cdr3_aa: CASSQDPFSYNEQFF

j_call: TRBJ2-3
v_call: TRBV12-3/TRBV12-4
d_call: -
clone_size: -
cdr3_nt: TGTGCCAGCAGTTTAGCGAGCACAGATGCGCAGTATTTT
cdr3_aa: CASSLASTDAQYF

j_call: TRBJ2-3
v_call: TRBV7-9
d_call: -
clone_size: -
cdr3_nt: TGTGCCAGCAGCGACGGACAGAGCACAGATACGCAGTATTTT
cdr3_aa: CASSDGQSTDTQYF

j_call: TRBJ2-7
v_call: TRBV13
d_call: -
clone_size: few
cdr3_nt: TGTGCCAGCAGCTTGCCCCATGGGCAGGGGTGCTACGAGCAGTACTTC
cdr3_aa: CASSLPHGQGCYEQYF

j_call: TRBJ1-2
v_call: TRBV6-1
d_call: -
clone_size: -
cdr3_nt: TGTGCCAGCAGTGACGGGGGGGCGCGGGTTAGCTACACCTTC
cdr3_aa: CASSDGGARVSYTF

j_call: TRBJ2-6
v_call: TRBV12-3/TRBV12-4
d_call: TRBD1
clone_size: -
cdr3_nt: TGTGCCAGCAGCCGCGGACAGGCTAACTCTGGGGCCAACGTCCTGACTTTC
cdr3_aa: CASSRGQANSGANVLTF